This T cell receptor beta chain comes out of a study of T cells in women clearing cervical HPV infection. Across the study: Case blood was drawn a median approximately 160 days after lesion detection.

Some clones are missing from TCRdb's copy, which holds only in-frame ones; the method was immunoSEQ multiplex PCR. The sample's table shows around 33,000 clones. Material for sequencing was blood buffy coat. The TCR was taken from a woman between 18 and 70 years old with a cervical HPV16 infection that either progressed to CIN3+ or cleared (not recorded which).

The covered CDR3 bases are TGTGCCAGCAGTCATGTCGGGGGTACCTACGAG. Protein product: CASSHVGGTYE. The entire CDR3 protein reads CASSHVGGTYEQYF. The rearrangement joins TRBV5-6 to TRBJ2-7, with D possibly matching TRBD2 (6 bases). The CDR3 goes on 3 residues after the read ends, and that part is filled in from the germline J gene. V gave up 5 bases and J gave up 2 bases, with 14 bases separating them. This CDR3 comprises 14 residues. The germline CDR1 and CDR2 sequences are SGHDT and YYEEEE.